The 21 T cell receptor beta chains reported below all come from one sample, sequenced in a study of T cell repertoires in cytomegalovirus infection. Their target antigens are unknown. TCRdb used MiXCR to reprocess the reads, holding one entry per CDR3 protein. The top ten hold about an eighth of the sample, which has hundreds of thousands of distinct CDR3 sequences, around 29% seen once. Sequencing used cultured CD8+ T cells from PBMCs, obtained from culture after CMV antigen stimulation. These receptors were collected from a human donor in good health (CMV status not recorded). Some clones in this sample may be carry-over from other donors' samples.

This clonotype was counted only a few times. The gene calls are TRBV12-5 and TRBJ1-2, with 9 nucleotides matching TRBD1. The CDR3 totals 17 residues. J lost 0 bases, V lost 1 base, and 6 bases had no gene match. Germline values: CDR1 LGHNT, CDR2 FRNRAP. This CDR3 reads CASGLGGQGSTNYGYTF. The CDR3 DNA reads TGTGCTAGTGGTTTGGGCGGACAGGGGTCGACTAACTATGGCTACACCTTC.

The gene calls are TRBV27 and TRBJ1-5; the match to TRBD1 covers 8 bases. CDR1 and CDR2 (germline): MNHEY, SMNVEV (reference sequence). This CDR3 is built from 15 residues. J gave up 0 bases and V 5 bases, and 3 bases lay outside the gene matches. This CDR3 is CASSHGQGSNQPQHF. The CDR3 nucleotides read TGTGCCAGCAGTCACGGACAGGGTAGCAATCAGCCCCAGCATTTT.

The rearrangement uses TRBV5-1 and TRBJ2-6, with 7 bases identical to TRBD2. The CDR3 is 16 residues long. The germline CDR1 and CDR2 sequences are SGHRS and YFSETQ. V gave up 1 base and J gave up 2 bases; unmatched junction bases: 3. The CDR3 nucleotides are TGCGCCAGCAGCTTGAGGGAGGGTACTGGGGCCAACGTCCTGACTTTC. This translates into CASSLREGTGANVLTF.

This clonotype has ten or more counts. V gene TRBV7-8 combines with J gene TRBJ1-5; 7 bases are a match to TRBD1. Unmatched junction bases numbered 15, after V lost 5 bases and J lost 5 bases. In germline, CDR1 is SGHVS, CDR2 FQNEAQ. The CDR3 extends over 17 amino acids. The CDR3 DNA sequence: TGTGCCAGCAGCCAACAGTCCGGGACAGTAGGTGATCAGCCCCAGCATTTT. This sequence encodes CASSQQSGTVGDQPQHF.

This clonotype has a handful of counts. The genes are TRBV6-2 or TRBV6-3 and TRBJ2-1; tentative D call: TRBD1 (5 bases). The CDR3 has 12 amino acids. The germline V gene encodes CDR1 MNHEY and CDR2 SVGEGT. Trimming cost V 2 bases and J 8 bases, with 7 bases left between them. The CDR3 DNA reads TGTGCCAGCAGTTACATCAGGGATGAGCAGTTCTTC. Translating gives CASSYIRDEQFF.

This chain uses TRBV14 with TRBJ2-3; D is unresolved. CDR3 length: 15 amino acids. Trimming removed 4 bases from V and 2 bases from J, with 13 bases in between. Germline V CDR1 and CDR2: SGHDN, FVKESK. The CDR3: CASSLWSTLTDTQYF. CDR3 sequence (DNA): TGTGCCAGCAGCCTGTGGAGCACGCTCACAGATACGCAGTATTTT.

This clonotype was detected a few times. V is TRBV3-1 and J is TRBJ2-3, with unresolved D. Germline-derived CDR1 and CDR2 are LGHDT and YNNKEL (reference sequence). Trimming removed 2 bases from V and 0 bases from J, with 6 bases in between. The CDR3 length is 14 residues. The CDR3 protein is CASSQIGSTDTQYF. CDR3 DNA sequence: TGTGCCAGCAGCCAAATTGGTAGCACAGATACGCAGTATTTT.

The V call is TRBV6-6, the J call TRBJ1-5, with D tentatively TRBD1 (5 bases). The CDR3 extends over 15 amino acids. V lost 1 base and J lost 4, with 11 bases in between. Germline V gene lookup returns CDR1 MNHNY and CDR2 SVGAGI (reference sequence). CDR3 bases: TGTGCCAGCAGTTACTGGGGGACCGCTAATCAGCCCCAGCATTTT. Protein product: CASSYWGTANQPQHF.

This clonotype was recorded a few times. The CDR3 loop is CASSIRTARDGELFF. The CDR3 bases are TGTGCCAGTAGTATTCGTACAGCAAGGGACGGGGAGCTGTTTTTT. V gene TRBV19 combines with J gene TRBJ2-2, with no clear D. Germline assignment: CDR1 LNHDA and CDR2 SQIVND (reference sequence). The CDR3 is 15 residues long. Trimming took off 3 bases at V and 7 bases at J, with 15 bases between the two ends.

In its sample, this clonotype was seen many times. The chain couples TRBV12-3 or TRBV12-4 to TRBJ1-1, with D unresolved. Trimming removed 6 bases from V and 0 bases from J, with 11 bases in between. The CDR3 runs 14 residues. CDR3: CASSPYGVNTEAFF. CDR3 DNA sequence: TGTGCCAGCAGCCCATACGGAGTGAACACTGAAGCTTTCTTT.

Points on this clonotype: A clone one base away is much larger, so this may be a read error. The genes are TRBV7-2 and TRBJ1-1; no clear D. V was cut by 7 bases and J by 7 bases, with 19 bases left in between. CDR1 and CDR2 (germline): SGHTA, FQGNSA. CDR3 length: 14 amino acids. Here the CDR3 DNA reads TGTGCCAGCACCCTAGCGGGGAGGGTGGGTGAAGCTTTCTTT. Amino acid sequence: CASTLAGRVGEAFF.

The CDR3 sequence: CASSVADTMNTEAFF. DNA for the CDR3: TGTGCCAGCAGCGTAGCCGACACCATGAACACTGAAGCTTTCTTT. The V gene is TRBV9, the J gene TRBJ1-1; D is unclear. Trimming removed 0 bases from V and 0 bases from J, with 9 bases in between. Germline assignment: CDR1 SGDLS and CDR2 YYNGEE. This CDR3 comprises 15 residues. Full variable domain (remainder filled in from reference TRBV9 and TRBJ1-1): DSGVTQTPKHLITATGQRVTLRCSPRSGDLSVYWYQQSLDQGLQFLIQYYNGEERAKGNILERFSAQQFPDLHSELNLSSLELGDSALYFCASSVADTMNTEAFFGQGTRLTVV.

This clonotype was counted a few times. The V and J genes are TRBV12-5 and TRBJ1-2; no reliable D call. Germline lookup yields CDR1 LGHNT and CDR2 FRNRAP. Trimming pared 2 bases from V and 4 bases from J, leaving 11 bases between. The length of the CDR3 is 14 residues. CDR3 in amino acids: CASGLSDGIYGYTF. In nucleotides, the CDR3 is TGTGCTAGTGGTTTGTCAGATGGGATCTATGGCTACACCTTC.

This clonotype has just a few counts. The rearrangement uses TRBV7-6 and TRBJ2-1; D tentatively fits TRBD1 or TRBD2 (6 bases each). The length of the CDR3 is 14 residues. V lost 1 base and J lost 7, with 11 bases in between. The germline CDR1 and CDR2 sequences are SGHVS and FNYEAQ. In DNA, the CDR3 is TGTGCCAGCAGCTTAGAGGGGGGAATAAATGAGCAGTTCTTC. Translating gives CASSLEGGINEQFF.

The chain uses TRBV13 and TRBJ2-5, with 7 nucleotides matching TRBD2. This CDR3 region has 15 residues. The germline CDR1 and CDR2 sequences are PRHDT and FYEKMQ (reference sequence). J was trimmed by 2 bases and V by 2 bases; bases with no gene match: 5. In nucleotides, the CDR3 is TGTGCCAGCAGCTTACGGTTCGGGGGGCAAGAGACCCAGTACTTC. Protein sequence: CASSLRFGGQETQYF.

The chain has TRBV20-1 and TRBJ2-1, with D maybe TRBD2 (5 bases). V lost 5 bases, J lost 1 base, and 12 bases lay in between. CDR3 length: 14 amino acids. Germline-derived CDR1 and CDR2 are DFQATT and SNEGSKA (reference sequence). CDR3: CSALTSGSYNEQFF. The CDR3 nucleotides read TGCAGTGCTCTAACTTCGGGGTCCTACAATGAGCAGTTCTTC.

In the case of this clonotype: Mismatch with germline at one junction end may stem from a read error. The V call is TRBV15, the J call TRBJ1-3; D gene ambiguous. Germline V gives CDR1 LNHNV, CDR2 YYDKDF (reference sequence). CDR3 length equals 15 residues. The CDR3 sequence is CTTSRDLGLGNTIYF. CDR3 bases: TGTACCACCAGCAGAGATCTTGGACTGGGAAACACCATATATTTT.

Comments on this clonotype: Sequence at one end of the junction differs from germline and may be a read error. The chain links TRBV4-1 to TRBJ1-6, with 8 bases identical to TRBD1. This CDR3 has 16 amino acids. The germline gives CDR1 MGHRA, CDR2 YSYEKL. Written as DNA, the CDR3 is TGTGCCAGCAGGCACCCTGTGGACAGGGTCAATTCACCCCTCCACTTT. Amino acid sequence: CASRHPVDRVNSPLHF.

This clonotype occurred a few times. The V and J genes are TRBV10-3 and TRBJ2-5; TRBD2 matches 13 bases. V was pared by 2 bases and J by 0 bases, with 3 bases of the junction left unmatched. The V gene's germline CDR1 is ENHRY and CDR2 SYGVKD. The CDR3 extends over 17 amino acids. The CDR3 loop reads CAISEGTSGENQETQYF. The CDR3 DNA sequence: TGTGCCATCAGTGAGGGGACTAGCGGGGAAAACCAAGAGACCCAGTACTTC.

The V call is TRBV6-5, the J call TRBJ1-4; D gene uncertain. V was clipped by 4 bases and J by 2 bases, with 5 bases between them. This CDR3 region has 13 residues. The germline V gene has CDR1 MNHEY and CDR2 SVGAGI. CDR3 residues: CASSSMTNEKLFF. Written as DNA, the CDR3 is TGTGCCAGCAGTTCGATGACTAATGAAAAACTGTTTTTT.

The chain has TRBV20-1 and TRBJ2-7; D not certain. In germline, CDR1 is DFQATT, CDR2 SNEGSKA (reference sequence). Trimming removed 1 base at V and 0 bases at J, with 16 bases between. The CDR3 contains 16 residues. In nucleotides, the CDR3 is TGCAGTGCTAGAGCTAGTCGCGGTCCTAACTCCTACGAGCAGTACTTC. This gives the protein CSARASRGPNSYEQYF.